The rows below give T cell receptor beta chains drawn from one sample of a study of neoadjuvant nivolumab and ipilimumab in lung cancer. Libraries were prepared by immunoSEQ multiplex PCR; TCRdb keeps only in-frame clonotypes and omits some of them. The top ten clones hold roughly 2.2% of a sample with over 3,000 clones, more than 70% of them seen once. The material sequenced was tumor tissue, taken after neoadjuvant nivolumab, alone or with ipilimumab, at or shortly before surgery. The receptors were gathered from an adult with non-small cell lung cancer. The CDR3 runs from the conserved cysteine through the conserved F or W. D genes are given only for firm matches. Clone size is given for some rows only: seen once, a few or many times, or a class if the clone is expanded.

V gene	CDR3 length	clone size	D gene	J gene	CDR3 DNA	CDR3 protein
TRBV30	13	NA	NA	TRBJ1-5	TGTGCCTGGAGTGTACAGGTGGGAGAGCCCCAGCATTTT	CAWSVQVGEPQHF
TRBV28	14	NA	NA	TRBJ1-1	TGTGCCAGCAGCTTATCAGGTGGAAACACTGAAGCTTTCTTT	CASSLSGGNTEAFF
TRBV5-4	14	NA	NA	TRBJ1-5	TGTGCCAGCAGCTTTCAGGGAGGTCATCAGCCCCAGCATTTT	CASSFQGGHQPQHF
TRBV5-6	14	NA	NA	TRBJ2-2	TGTGCCAGCAGCAGCGACAGGAACACCGGGGAGCTGTTTTTT	CASSSDRNTGELFF
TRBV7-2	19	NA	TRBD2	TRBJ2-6	TGTGCCAGGCCCCCTCGGGGAGGGGTAGGCCTCTCTGGGGCCAACGTCCTGACTTTC	CARPPRGGVGLSGANVLTF
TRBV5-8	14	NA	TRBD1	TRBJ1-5	TGTGCCAGCAGCTCCGACAGGGAGGATCAGCCCCAGCATTTT	CASSSDREDQPQHF
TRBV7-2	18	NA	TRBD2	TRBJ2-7	TGTGCCAGCAGCCTTCCGACTAGCGGGGGGTCATACTCCTACGAGCAGTACTTC	CASSLPTSGGSYSYEQYF
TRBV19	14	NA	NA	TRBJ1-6	TGTGCCAGTAGTATACGCGAAGGTGGTTCACCCCTCCACTTT	CASSIREGGSPLHF
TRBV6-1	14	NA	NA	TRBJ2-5	TGTGCCAGCAGTGAAGGGGTCTCTTGGGAGACCCAGTACTTC	CASSEGVSWETQYF
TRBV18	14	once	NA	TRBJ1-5	TGTGCCAGCTCATCCGGGGTCGGGTTCCAGCCCCAGCATTTT	CASSSGVGFQPQHF
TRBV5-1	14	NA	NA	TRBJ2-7	TGCGCCAGCAGCCCAGGTGGGGTGCTCTTCGAGCAGTACTTC	CASSPGGVLFEQYF
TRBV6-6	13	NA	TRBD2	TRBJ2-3	TGTGCCAGTAAGCGGGGGAGCACAGATACGCAGTATTTT	CASKRGSTDTQYF
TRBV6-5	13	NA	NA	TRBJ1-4	TGTGCCAGCAGTGGACGGCGAAATGAAAAACTGTTTTTT	CASSGRRNEKLFF
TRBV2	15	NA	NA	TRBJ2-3	TGTGCCAGCAGTTCCTCAGGGTTTAGCACAGATACGCAGTATTTT	CASSSSGFSTDTQYF
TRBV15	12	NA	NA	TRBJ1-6	TGTGCCACCAGCAGGATCGGCTCACCCCTCCACTTT	CATSRIGSPLHF